The subject of this entry is one T cell receptor beta chain. Per the original methods: It was from reference gene primer amplification that nucleated cell counts were estimated. Assay: immunoSEQ multiplex PCR; the TCRdb copy retains only in-frame clones and omits some. The V and J calls and the clone size are those of that table, but D and trimming were determined from the DNA. Found here are more than 300,000 clones, more than 75% of them singletons; the top ten hold 1.2%. This record comes from a study of blood T cell repertoires in COVID-19. Background on the study: The United States, Italy and Spain provided the acute and convalescent COVID-19 samples.

Participant-given clinical history determined each cohort assignment. The study counted Cohort 3 donors as recovered given two negative PCRs, clearance, or symptom resolution. This CDR3 has 13 residues. The V end lost 2 bases, the J end lost 3 bases, and 7 bases lay between the germline ends. Germline CDR1 and CDR2: SEHNR and FQNEAQ (reference sequence). This clonotype was obtained from a woman aged 18-29 years who had recovered from COVID-19. The genes are TRBV7-9 and TRBJ1-2, with no clear D. What was sequenced was PBMCs or T cells enriched from blood (not recorded which). CDR3 amino acids: CASSLIQDYGYTF. As DNA, the CDR3 is TGTGCCAGCAGCTTAATTCAGGACTATGGCTACACCTTC. Using reference TRBV7-9 and TRBJ1-2 for the parts outside the CDR3, the full variable domain is DTGVSQNPRHKITKRGQNVTFRCDPISEHNRLYWYRQTLGQGPEFLTYFQNEAQLEKSRLLSDRFSAERPKGSFSTLEIQRTEQGDSAMYLCASSLIQDYGYTFGSGTRLTVV.